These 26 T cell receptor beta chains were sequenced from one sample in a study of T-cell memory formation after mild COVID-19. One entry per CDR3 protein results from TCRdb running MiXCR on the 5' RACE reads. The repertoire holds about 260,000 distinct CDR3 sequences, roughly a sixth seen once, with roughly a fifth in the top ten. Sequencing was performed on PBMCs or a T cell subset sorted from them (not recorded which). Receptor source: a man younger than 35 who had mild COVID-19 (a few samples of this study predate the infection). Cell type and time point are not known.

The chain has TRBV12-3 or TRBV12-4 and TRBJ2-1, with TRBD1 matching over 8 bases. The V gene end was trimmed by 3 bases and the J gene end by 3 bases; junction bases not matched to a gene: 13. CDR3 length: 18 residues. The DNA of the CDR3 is TGTGCCAGCAGTTTCATCTTAGCTCCGGGACAGGACTACAATGAGCAGTTCTTC. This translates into CASSFILAPGQDYNEQFF.

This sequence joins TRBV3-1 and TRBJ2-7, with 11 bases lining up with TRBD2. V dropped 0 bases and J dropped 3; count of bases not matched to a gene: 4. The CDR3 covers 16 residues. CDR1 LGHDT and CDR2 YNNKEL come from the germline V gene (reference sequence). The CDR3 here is CASSQDSTSGSYEQYF. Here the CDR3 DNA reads TGTGCCAGCAGCCAAGATTCCACTAGCGGGAGCTACGAGCAGTACTTC.

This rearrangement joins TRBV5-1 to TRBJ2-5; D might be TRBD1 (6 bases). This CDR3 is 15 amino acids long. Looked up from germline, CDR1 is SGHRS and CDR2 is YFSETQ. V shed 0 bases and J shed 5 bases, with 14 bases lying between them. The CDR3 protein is CASSLAWGQSETQYF. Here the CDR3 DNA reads TGCGCCAGCAGCTTGGCCTGGGGGCAATCGGAGACCCAGTACTTC. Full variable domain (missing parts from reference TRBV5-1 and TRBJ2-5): KAGVTQTPRYLIKTRGQQVTLSCSPISGHRSVSWYQQTPGQGLQFLFEYFSETQRNKGNFPGRFSGRQFSNSRSEMNVSTLELGDSALYLCASSLAWGQSETQYFGPGTRLLVL.

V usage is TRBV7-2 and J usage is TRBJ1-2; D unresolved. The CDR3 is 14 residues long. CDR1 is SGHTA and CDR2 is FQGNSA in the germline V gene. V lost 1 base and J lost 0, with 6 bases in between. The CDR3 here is CASSLVYTNYGYTF. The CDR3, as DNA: TGTGCCAGCAGCTTAGTTTACACTAACTATGGCTACACCTTC.

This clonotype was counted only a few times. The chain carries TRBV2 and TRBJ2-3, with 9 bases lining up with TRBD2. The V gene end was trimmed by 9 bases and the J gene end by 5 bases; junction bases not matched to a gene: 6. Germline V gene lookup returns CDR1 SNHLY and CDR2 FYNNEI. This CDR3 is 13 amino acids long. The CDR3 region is CASAGGRGDTQYF. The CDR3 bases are TGTGCCAGTGCGGGGGGGAGAGGAGATACGCAGTATTTT.

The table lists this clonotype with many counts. The CDR3 DNA follows: TGTGCCAGCAGTTTTGCAGGCAATCAGCCCCAGCATTTT. Amino acid sequence: CASSFAGNQPQHF. V is TRBV12-3 or TRBV12-4 and J is TRBJ1-5; no clear D gene. This CDR3 has 13 residues. V was trimmed by 3 bases and J by 2 bases, leaving 5 bases between them.

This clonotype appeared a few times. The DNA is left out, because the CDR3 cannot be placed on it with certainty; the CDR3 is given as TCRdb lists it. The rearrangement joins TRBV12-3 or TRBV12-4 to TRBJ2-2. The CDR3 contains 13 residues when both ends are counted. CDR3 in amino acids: CASSFFGNGELFF.

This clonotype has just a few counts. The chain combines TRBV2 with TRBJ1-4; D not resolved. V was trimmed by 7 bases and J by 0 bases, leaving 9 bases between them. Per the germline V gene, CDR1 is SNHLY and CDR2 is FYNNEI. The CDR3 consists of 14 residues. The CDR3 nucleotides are TGTGCCAGCAAGTTGGGATCAACTAATGAAAAACTGTTTTTT. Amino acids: CASKLGSTNEKLFF. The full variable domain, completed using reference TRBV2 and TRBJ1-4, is EPEVTQTPSHQVTQMGQEVILRCVPISNHLYFYWYRQILGQKVEFLVSFYNNEISEKSEIFDDQFSVERPDGSNFTLKIRSTKLEDSAMYFCASKLGSTNEKLFFGSGTQLSVL.

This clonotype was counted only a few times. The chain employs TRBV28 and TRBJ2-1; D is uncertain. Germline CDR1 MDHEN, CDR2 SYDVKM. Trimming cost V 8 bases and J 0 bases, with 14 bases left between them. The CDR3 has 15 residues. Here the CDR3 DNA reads TGTGCCAGCGGGCTTACGTTCTCCTCCTACAATGAGCAGTTCTTC. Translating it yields CASGLTFSSYNEQFF. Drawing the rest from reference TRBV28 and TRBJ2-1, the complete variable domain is DVKVTQSSRYLVKRTGEKVFLECVQDMDHENMFWYRQDPGLGLRLIYFSYDVKMKEKGDIPEGYSVSREKKERFSLILESASTNQTSMYLCASGLTFSSYNEQFFGPGTRLTVL.

The CDR3 DNA sequence: TGTGCCAGTAGTACCCCGGGACAGGGGTTCGGAGGCAACATTCAGTACTTC. Protein product: CASSTPGQGFGGNIQYF. V is TRBV19 and J is TRBJ2-4, with 10 bases aligning to TRBD1. This CDR3 region has 17 residues. Germline CDR1 and CDR2: LNHDA and SQIVND (reference sequence). With 4 bases clipped from V and 7 bases from J, the junction kept 13 bases outside the gene matches.

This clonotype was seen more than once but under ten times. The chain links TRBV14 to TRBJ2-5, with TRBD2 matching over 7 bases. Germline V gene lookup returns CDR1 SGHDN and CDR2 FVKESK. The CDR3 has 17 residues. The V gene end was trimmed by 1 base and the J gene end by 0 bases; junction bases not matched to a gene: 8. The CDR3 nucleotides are TGTGCCAGCAGCCAAGTCCTCCGCGGGGGTTACCAAGAGACCCAGTACTTC. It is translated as CASSQVLRGGYQETQYF. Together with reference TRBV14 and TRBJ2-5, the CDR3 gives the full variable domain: EAGVTQFPSHSVIEKGQTVTLRCDPISGHDNLYWYRRVMGKEIKFLLHFVKESKQDESGMPNNRFLAERTGGTYSTLKVQPAELEDSGVYFCASSQVLRGGYQETQYFGPGTRLLVL.

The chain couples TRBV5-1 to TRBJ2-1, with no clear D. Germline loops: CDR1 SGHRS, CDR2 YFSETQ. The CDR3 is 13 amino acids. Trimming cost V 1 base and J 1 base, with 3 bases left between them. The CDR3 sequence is CASSLQSYNEQFF. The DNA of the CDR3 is TGCGCCAGCAGCTTGCAGTCCTACAATGAGCAGTTCTTC.

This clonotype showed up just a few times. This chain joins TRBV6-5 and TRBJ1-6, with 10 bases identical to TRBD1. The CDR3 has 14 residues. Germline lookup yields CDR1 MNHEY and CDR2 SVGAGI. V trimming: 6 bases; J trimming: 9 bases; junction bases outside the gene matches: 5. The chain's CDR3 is CASRKRQGASPLHF. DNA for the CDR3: TGTGCCAGCAGAAAAAGACAGGGGGCTTCACCCCTCCACTTT.

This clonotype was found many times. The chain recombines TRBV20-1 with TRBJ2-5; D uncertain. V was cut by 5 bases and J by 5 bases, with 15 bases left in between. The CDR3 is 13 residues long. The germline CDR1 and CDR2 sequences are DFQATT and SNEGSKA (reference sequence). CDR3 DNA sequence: TGCAGTGCTGGGCCGCCCGTTTGGGAGACCCAGTACTTC. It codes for CSAGPPVWETQYF.

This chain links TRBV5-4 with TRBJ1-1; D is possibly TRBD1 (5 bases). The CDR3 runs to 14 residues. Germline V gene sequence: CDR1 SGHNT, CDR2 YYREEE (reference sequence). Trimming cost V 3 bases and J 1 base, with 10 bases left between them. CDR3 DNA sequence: TGTGCCAGCAGCTCGACGGGGCAGAACACTGAAGCTTTCTTT. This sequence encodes CASSSTGQNTEAFF.

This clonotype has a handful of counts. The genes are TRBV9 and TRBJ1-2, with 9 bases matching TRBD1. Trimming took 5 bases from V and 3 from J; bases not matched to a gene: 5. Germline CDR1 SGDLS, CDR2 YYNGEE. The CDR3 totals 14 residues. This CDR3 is CASSGDRADYGYTF. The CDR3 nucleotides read TGTGCCAGCAGTGGGGACAGGGCCGACTATGGCTACACCTTC. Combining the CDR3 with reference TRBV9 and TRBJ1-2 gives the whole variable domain DSGVTQTPKHLITATGQRVTLRCSPRSGDLSVYWYQQSLDQGLQFLIQYYNGEERAKGNILERFSAQQFPDLHSELNLSSLELGDSALYFCASSGDRADYGYTFGSGTRLTVV.

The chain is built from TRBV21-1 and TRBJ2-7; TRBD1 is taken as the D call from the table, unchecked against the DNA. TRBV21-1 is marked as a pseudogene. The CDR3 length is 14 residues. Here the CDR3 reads CASSNRDRGREQYV. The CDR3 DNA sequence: TGTGCCAGCAGCAACCGGGACAGGGGGCGCGAGCAGTACGTC.

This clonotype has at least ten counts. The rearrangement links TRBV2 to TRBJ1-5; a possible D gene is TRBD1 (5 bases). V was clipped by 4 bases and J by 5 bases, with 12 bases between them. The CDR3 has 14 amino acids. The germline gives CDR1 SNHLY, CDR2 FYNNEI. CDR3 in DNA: TGTGCCAGCAGTGCTACAGGAAATGATCAGCCCCAGCATTTT. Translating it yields CASSATGNDQPQHF.

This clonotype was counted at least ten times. The chain's CDR3 is CASSYSYPPGQGNYNEQFF. CDR3 coding DNA: TGTGCCAGCAGTTACTCGTATCCACCGGGACAGGGAAACTACAATGAGCAGTTCTTC. The chain is built from TRBV6-5 and TRBJ2-1, with 9 nucleotides matching TRBD1. J gave up 3 bases and V 0 bases, and 12 bases lay outside the gene matches. The V gene's germline CDR1 is MNHEY and CDR2 SVGAGI. The CDR3 is 19 residues long.

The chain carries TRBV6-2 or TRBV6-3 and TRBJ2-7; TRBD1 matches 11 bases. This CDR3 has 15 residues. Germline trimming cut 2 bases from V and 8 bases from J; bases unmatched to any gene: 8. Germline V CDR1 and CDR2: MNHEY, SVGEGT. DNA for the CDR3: TGTGCCAGCAGTTACGGAGGACAGGGGGCTGAGAAGCAGTACGTC. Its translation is CASSYGGQGAEKQYV.

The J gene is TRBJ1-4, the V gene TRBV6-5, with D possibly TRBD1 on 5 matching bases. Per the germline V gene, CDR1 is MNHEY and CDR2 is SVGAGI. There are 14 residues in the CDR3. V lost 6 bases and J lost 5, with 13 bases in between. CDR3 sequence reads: CASRPGPRNEKLFF. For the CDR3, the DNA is TGTGCCAGCAGACCGGGACCGAGGAATGAAAAACTGTTTTTT.

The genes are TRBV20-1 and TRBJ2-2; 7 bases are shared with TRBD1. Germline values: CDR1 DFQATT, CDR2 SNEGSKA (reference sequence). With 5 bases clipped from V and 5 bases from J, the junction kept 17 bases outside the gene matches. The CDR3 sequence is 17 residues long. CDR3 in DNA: TGCAGTGCTCCAGGAAGACCAGACAGGGAATTAACCGGGGAGCTGTTTTTT. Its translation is CSAPGRPDRELTGELFF.

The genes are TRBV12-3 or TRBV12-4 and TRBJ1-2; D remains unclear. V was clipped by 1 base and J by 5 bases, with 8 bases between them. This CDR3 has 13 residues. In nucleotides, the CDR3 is TGTGCCAGCAGTTTAGAGGAAGAGTATGGCTACACCTTC. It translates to CASSLEEEYGYTF.

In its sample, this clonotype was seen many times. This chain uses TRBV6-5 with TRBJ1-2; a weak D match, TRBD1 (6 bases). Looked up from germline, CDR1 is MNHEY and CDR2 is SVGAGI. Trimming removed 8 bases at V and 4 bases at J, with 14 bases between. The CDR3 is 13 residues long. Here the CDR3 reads CASRFQGLYGYTF. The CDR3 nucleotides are TGTGCCAGCCGTTTTCAGGGGCTCTATGGCTACACCTTC.

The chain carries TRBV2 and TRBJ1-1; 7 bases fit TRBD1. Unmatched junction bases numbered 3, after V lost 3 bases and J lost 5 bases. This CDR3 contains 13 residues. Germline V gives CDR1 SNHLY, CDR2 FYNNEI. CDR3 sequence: CASSDEQGTEAFF. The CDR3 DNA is TGTGCCAGCAGTGACGAACAGGGGACTGAAGCTTTCTTT.

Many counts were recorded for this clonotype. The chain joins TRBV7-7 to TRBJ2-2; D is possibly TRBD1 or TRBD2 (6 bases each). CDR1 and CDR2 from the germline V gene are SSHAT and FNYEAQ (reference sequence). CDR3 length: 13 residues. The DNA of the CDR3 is TGTGCTAGCGCCCCGGGGGCCACCGGGGAGCTGTTTTTT. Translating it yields CASAPGATGELFF. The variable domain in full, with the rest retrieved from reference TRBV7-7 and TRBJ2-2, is GAGVSQSPRYKVTKRGQDVTLRCDPISSHATLYWYQQALGQGPEFLTYFNYEAQPDKSGLPSDRFSAERPEGSISTLTIQRTEQRDSAMYRCASAPGATGELFFGEGSRLTVL.